This record looks at one TCR beta chain sequence and its context. The antigen remains undetermined. TCRdb keeps only in-frame clones here, not all; method: immunoSEQ multiplex PCR. The sample has around 60,000 clones; 85% to 95% are singletons. This entry belongs to a study of cytomegalovirus exposure and HLA in healthy donors. Overall study: The roughly 700 first-cohort repertoires shared a platform with the roughly 110 validation repertoires, as reported in a later analysis.

Findings and limits, study-wide: Many donors carried some public TCRs, although rarity characterized most TCR sequences. The listing of 150 to 200 TCR beta chains classed them as cytomegalovirus-associated.

The V gene lost 5 bases and the J gene lost 0 bases, with 10 bases spanning the gap. Germline V gene sequence: CDR1 LNHDA, CDR2 SQIVND (reference sequence). CDR3 length: 15 amino acids. This chain links TRBV19 with TRBJ1-4, with no clear D. The receptor was derived from a young woman in good health and CMV-seropositive. Sample: PBMCs. As DNA, the CDR3 is TGTGCCAGTAGTCCAGGAACCGCAACTAATGAAAAACTGTTTTTT. Translating gives CASSPGTATNEKLFF.